The 23 T cell receptor beta chains below were found in one sample sequenced in a study of shared clonotypes between healthy human individuals. Here immunoSEQ multiplex PCR was the method, and the copy in TCRdb shows in-frame clones only, minus some. Of millions of clones in the sample, 95% are singletons; the top ten hold more than 0.1%. Material for sequencing was naive CD4+ T cells sorted from blood. Subset denoted: CD45RA+ positively selected. These receptors all stem from a man aged 18 to 29 in good health.

This chain joins TRBV2 and TRBJ1-4; possible D gene TRBD1, 5 bases. CDR1 is SNHLY, CDR2 FYNNEI, per germline. The length of the CDR3 is 16 residues. The V gene lost 10 bases and the J gene lost 5 bases, with 23 bases spanning the gap. In nucleotides, the CDR3 is TGTGCCACCCCTGGGGCCAGGGAGGGAAGGAATGAAAAACTGTTTTTT. Translation gives CATPGAREGRNEKLFF. Full variable domain (missing parts from reference TRBV2 and TRBJ1-4): EPEVTQTPSHQVTQMGQEVILRCVPISNHLYFYWYRQILGQKVEFLVSFYNNEISEKSEIFDDQFSVERPDGSNFTLKIRSTKLEDSAMYFCATPGAREGRNEKLFFGSGTQLSVL.

This sequence joins TRBV2 and TRBJ1-1; D may be TRBD1 (5 bases). The CDR3 covers 15 residues. V lost 3 bases and J lost 0, with 11 bases in between. The germline V gene encodes CDR1 SNHLY and CDR2 FYNNEI. DNA of the CDR3: TGTGCCAGCAGTGACCCAGGGCTCATGAACACTGAAGCTTTCTTT. This codes for CASSDPGLMNTEAFF. The full variable domain, completed using reference TRBV2 and TRBJ1-1, is EPEVTQTPSHQVTQMGQEVILRCVPISNHLYFYWYRQILGQKVEFLVSFYNNEISEKSEIFDDQFSVERPDGSNFTLKIRSTKLEDSAMYFCASSDPGLMNTEAFFGQGTRLTVV.

The chain recombines TRBV21-1 with TRBJ2-2; TRBD1, the table's D call, lacks a check against the DNA. TRBV21-1 is tagged as a pseudogene. The CDR3 is 15 amino acids. As DNA, the CDR3 is TGTGCCAGCAGCAAATCCGGGACAGCCACCGGGGAGCTGTTTTTT. The encoded protein is CASSKSGTATGELFF.

V is TRBV14 and J is TRBJ1-2; TRBD1 might be the D (5 bases). CDR3 length: 13 residues. V lost 3 bases to trimming and J lost 7 bases, with 12 bases between them. The germline CDR1 and CDR2 sequences are SGHDN and FVKESK. The CDR3, as DNA: TGTGCCAGCAGCCAGGACGTGGGGCTTGGCTACACCTTC. Its protein is CASSQDVGLGYTF.

This chain uses TRBV5-1 with TRBJ2-2; TRBD1 agrees at 8 bases. V shed 2 bases, J shed 3 bases, and the junction held 3 bases outside the gene matches. The CDR3 runs 15 residues. Germline CDR1 is SGHRS and CDR2 is YFSETQ. The CDR3: CASSFQGAHTGELFF. The CDR3 coding sequence is TGCGCCAGCAGCTTTCAGGGGGCCCACACCGGGGAGCTGTTTTTT.

The chain links TRBV4-2 to TRBJ1-1; D perhaps matches TRBD1 (6 bases). The germline gives CDR1 LGHNA, CDR2 YNFKEQ. Trimming left V 0 bases short and J 6 bases short, with 11 bases between. This CDR3 spans 14 amino acids. Written as DNA, the CDR3 is TGTGCCAGCAGCCAAGAGGGGGCTGGGGCTGAAGCTTTCTTT. Translated: CASSQEGAGAEAFF.

This chain uses TRBV28 with TRBJ1-2; D perhaps matches TRBD1 (6 bases). The CDR3 has 13 residues. The germline V and J ends were trimmed by 1 base and 8 bases, with 11 bases remaining between them. Per germline, CDR1 MDHEN and CDR2 SYDVKM. CDR3 residues: CASSLSGAEGYTF. CDR3 bases: TGTGCCAGCAGTTTATCAGGGGCGGAGGGCTACACCTTC.

This chain links TRBV5-1 with TRBJ2-7; D possibly corresponds to TRBD2 (6 bases). Looked up from germline, CDR1 is SGHRS and CDR2 is YFSETQ. Trimming took off 3 bases at V and 0 bases at J, with 22 bases between the two ends. This CDR3 is 18 amino acids long. CDR3 protein: CASSWGDSGGARSYEQYF. In nucleotides, the CDR3 is TGCGCCAGCAGCTGGGGGGATTCCGGCGGGGCCCGCTCCTACGAGCAGTACTTC.

The rearrangement links TRBV4-1 to TRBJ2-2, with D possibly being TRBD2 (5 bases). The CDR3 runs to 14 residues. V was pared by 1 base and J by 6 bases, with 9 bases between. In germline, CDR1 is MGHRA, CDR2 YSYEKL. For the CDR3, the DNA is TGCGCCAGCAGCCAAGGCGGGCGATCCGGGGAGCTGTTTTTT. Translation gives CASSQGGRSGELFF.

Remarks on this clone: Other nucleotide sequences from this sample produce the same CDR3. This chain joins TRBV7-9 and TRBJ2-7, with 9 bases lining up with TRBD2. The J segment lost 0 bases and the V segment lost 5 bases, leaving 5 bases of the junction unmatched. The CDR3 totals 15 residues. CDR1 SEHNR and CDR2 FQNEAQ come from the germline V gene (reference sequence). CDR3 amino acids: CASSPSGGSSYEQYF. The CDR3, as DNA: TGTGCCAGCAGCCCCAGCGGGGGGAGCTCCTACGAGCAGTACTTC.

The chain couples TRBV6-1 to TRBJ1-2; D remains ambiguous. CDR1 and CDR2 (germline): MNHNS, SASEGT. The CDR3 runs to 14 residues. V lost 1 base to trimming and J lost 0 bases, with 6 bases between them. The CDR3 DNA follows: TGTGCCAGCAGTGAAGTCCTGTCTAACTATGGCTACACCTTC. It codes for CASSEVLSNYGYTF.

The V and J genes are TRBV11-3 and TRBJ2-1; D may be TRBD2 (6 bases). V lost 0 bases, J lost 6 bases, and 15 bases lay in between. Germline V gene lookup returns CDR1 SGHNT and CDR2 YENEEA. The CDR3 has 16 amino acids. The CDR3 is CASSLEGGKFGNEQFF. The CDR3 coding sequence is TGTGCCAGCAGCTTAGAAGGCGGGAAATTTGGCAATGAGCAGTTCTTC.

The V gene is TRBV11-2, the J gene TRBJ1-5, with D unclear. The length of the CDR3 is 12 residues. Per germline, CDR1 SGHAT and CDR2 FQNNGV. V was trimmed by 3 bases and J by 4 bases, leaving 4 bases between them. The CDR3 DNA reads as TGTGCCAGCAGCTTGGGAAATCAGCCCCAGCATTTT. As protein: CASSLGNQPQHF.

V gene TRBV28 combines with J gene TRBJ1-1; TRBD1 matches at 8 bases. This CDR3 has 16 amino acids. V lost 5 bases, J lost 1 base, and 9 bases stayed unmatched. Germline loops: CDR1 MDHEN, CDR2 SYDVKM. The CDR3 loop reads CASSLRTGLRNTEAFF. The CDR3 DNA is TGTGCCAGCAGTCTAAGGACAGGGCTAAGGAACACTGAAGCTTTCTTT.

The rearrangement joins TRBV27 to TRBJ2-2; the match to TRBD1 covers 9 bases. CDR1 and CDR2 from the germline V gene are MNHEY and SMNVEV (reference sequence). The CDR3 extends over 17 amino acids. V gave up 0 bases and J gave up 6 bases; unmatched junction bases: 8. The CDR3 DNA follows: TGTGCCAGCAGTTTATCCTACAGGGGGCGCGGGGCCGGGGAGCTGTTTTTT. It is translated as CASSLSYRGRGAGELFF.

V gene TRBV4-1 combines with J gene TRBJ2-1; no clear D. The V end was cut by 3 bases, the J end by 3 bases, with 12 bases between. The V gene's germline CDR1 is MGHRA and CDR2 YSYEKL. This CDR3 region has 15 residues. The CDR3 bases are TGCGCCAGCAGCCACTCGGTGGTCCGCTACAATGAGCAGTTCTTC. This gives the protein CASSHSVVRYNEQFF.

On this clone itself: Within the sample, other DNA sequences also encode this same CDR3. J is TRBJ1-5 and V is TRBV7-9; 8 nucleotides align to TRBD1. Germline V gene sequence: CDR1 SEHNR, CDR2 FQNEAQ (reference sequence). The CDR3 has 14 amino acids. The trim removed 5 bases at V and 5 bases at J, leaving 5 bases unmatched. The CDR3 DNA sequence: TGTGCCAGCAGCCAGGACAGGGCTGATCAGCCCCAGCATTTT. This codes for CASSQDRADQPQHF.

The rearrangement uses TRBV30 and TRBJ1-3, with 10 nucleotides matching TRBD1. This CDR3 comprises 17 residues. Germline V gives CDR1 GTSNPN, CDR2 SVGIG (reference sequence). Losses at the gene ends were 1 base for V and 4 bases for J; bases not matched to a gene: 10. Here the CDR3 reads CAWSDRDRGRRGNTIYF. The CDR3 nucleotides read TGTGCCTGGAGTGACCGGGACAGGGGAAGGAGAGGAAACACCATATATTTT.

In regard to this clone: The junction shows a germline mismatch at one end, possibly a read error. The chain joins TRBV7-7 to TRBJ1-5; a weak D match, TRBD1 (6 bases). Looked up from germline, CDR1 is SSHAT and CDR2 is FNYEAQ (reference sequence). The CDR3 has 18 residues. The CDR3 DNA follows: TGTGCTAGCAGCTTCGCTGGGCAGGGGAACAATAGCAATCAGCCCCAGCATTTT. This sequence encodes CASSFAGQGNNSNQPQHF.

The gene calls are TRBV7-9 and TRBJ2-7; weak D call: TRBD1 (5 bases). V lost 6 bases, J lost 2 bases, and 11 bases lay in between. In germline, CDR1 is SEHNR, CDR2 FQNEAQ (reference sequence). This CDR3 spans 13 amino acids. CDR3 DNA sequence: TGTGCCAGCAGTTTCCCGACAGCCTACGAGCAGTACTTC. Amino acid sequence: CASSFPTAYEQYF.

The chain is built from TRBV18 and TRBJ1-3; D might be TRBD1 (6 bases). Germline CDR1 KGHSH, CDR2 LQKENI. The V and J ends lost 6 bases and 0 bases respectively, with 15 bases between them. The CDR3 sequence is 16 residues long. CDR3 loop: CASSRTQGSSGNTIYF. The CDR3 nucleotides are TGTGCCAGCTCCCGCACGCAGGGGAGCTCTGGAAACACCATATATTTT.

This chain links TRBV5-1 with TRBJ1-5, with D tentatively TRBD1 (6 bases). Germline V gives CDR1 SGHRS, CDR2 YFSETQ. The length of the CDR3 is 14 residues. V dropped 2 bases and J dropped 4 bases, with 10 bases sitting between them. The CDR3 nucleotides are TGCGCCAGCAGCTTACAGGGCCTGAATCAGCCCCAGCATTTT. Its translation: CASSLQGLNQPQHF. The full variable domain, rest sourced from reference TRBV5-1 and TRBJ1-5, is KAGVTQTPRYLIKTRGQQVTLSCSPISGHRSVSWYQQTPGQGLQFLFEYFSETQRNKGNFPGRFSGRQFSNSRSEMNVSTLELGDSALYLCASSLQGLNQPQHFGDGTRLSIL.

The chain uses TRBV30 and TRBJ2-6; 8 bases fit TRBD1. The CDR3 is 17 amino acids. Trimming at V came to 4 bases and at J to 0 bases, leaving 8 bases not matched to a gene. Germline values: CDR1 GTSNPN, CDR2 SVGIG (reference sequence). This CDR3 is CAWTKRTGHSGANVLTF. The DNA of the CDR3 is TGTGCCTGGACCAAACGGACAGGGCACTCTGGGGCCAACGTCCTGACTTTC.